Below, 25 T cell receptor beta chains from the same sample are listed, as sequenced in a study of T cells in Graves' hyperthyroidism and ophthalmopathy. Amplification of TCR beta CDR3 regions used RNA as the template. A set of HTBI primers served as the primers for a first-round RT-PCR of the TCR CDR3. Each CDR3 protein gets one entry after TCRdb re-called the multiplex PCR reads with MiXCR. The data contain about 520,000 distinct CDR3 sequences, around 20% of them singletons. The sample was blood. These receptors were obtained from a man between 18 and 35 years old with Graves' hyperthyroidism.

This clonotype was picked up many times. This may be a read error: a much more frequent sequence differs by one nucleotide. The rearrangement uses TRBV6-4 and TRBJ2-6; D gene uncertain. This CDR3 is built from 15 residues. Trimming took off 0 bases at V and 0 bases at J, with 3 bases between the two ends. Germline assignment: CDR1 MRHNA and CDR2 SNTAGT. The CDR3 DNA is TGTGCCAGCAGTGACTCGGGCTCTGGGGCCAACGTCCTGACTTTC. Translating gives CASSDSGSGANVLTF.

This clonotype was seen a handful of times. This sequence joins TRBV20-1 and TRBJ2-5, with TRBD1 matching over 10 bases. The CDR3 is 13 amino acids. Germline CDR1 DFQATT, CDR2 SNEGSKA (reference sequence). J was trimmed by 2 bases and V by 4 bases; bases with no gene match: 1. This CDR3 reads CSAKGQGQETQYF. The CDR3, as DNA: TGCAGTGCTAAGGGACAGGGGCAAGAGACCCAGTACTTC.

This clonotype was seen at least ten times. The rearrangement links TRBV3-1 to TRBJ2-5; D could derive from TRBD1 or TRBD2 (5 bases each). Trimming removed 0 bases from V and 5 bases from J, with 16 bases in between. Looked up from germline, CDR1 is LGHDT and CDR2 is YNNKEL (reference sequence). The CDR3 is 16 amino acids. This CDR3 reads CASSQDQRQGRETQYF. DNA for the CDR3: TGTGCCAGCAGCCAAGATCAGCGGCAGGGTAGGGAGACCCAGTACTTC.

This clonotype turned up a few times. The V and J genes are TRBV4-1 and TRBJ2-5, with TRBD2 matching over 7 bases. This CDR3 spans 15 amino acids. CDR1 and CDR2 from the germline V gene are MGHRA and YSYEKL. The J segment lost 4 bases and the V segment lost 1 base, leaving 6 bases of the junction unmatched. This CDR3 reads CASSQVGPGGETQYF. Here the CDR3 DNA reads TGCGCCAGCAGCCAAGTCGGTCCGGGGGGAGAGACCCAGTACTTC.

This clonotype has a count of ten or more. The chain links TRBV11-3 to TRBJ1-1; no firm D call. The CDR3 extends over 12 amino acids. V was trimmed by 4 bases and J by 3 bases, leaving 6 bases between them. Germline CDR1 reads SGHNT; CDR2 reads YENEEA. The CDR3: CASSSQHTEAFF. The CDR3, as DNA: TGTGCCAGCAGCTCCCAGCACACTGAAGCTTTCTTT.

This clonotype was counted a single time. This sequence joins TRBV6-1 and TRBJ1-1, with D unresolved. CDR3 size: 13 residues. Trimming took 7 bases from V and 1 from J, leaving 10 bases between them. Germline V gene sequence: CDR1 MNHNS, CDR2 SASEGT. For the CDR3, the DNA is TGTGCCAGCAAGGTGTCAGCGAACACTGAAGCTTTCTTT. Its translation: CASKVSANTEAFF.

The sample holds many counts of this clonotype. The CDR3, as DNA: TGTGCCAGCAGGGACAGGGGGGATTCACCCCTCCACTTT. It specifies CASRDRGDSPLHF. The chain has TRBV25-1 and TRBJ1-6; TRBD1 agrees at 10 bases. The CDR3 covers 13 residues. V trimming: 6 bases; J trimming: 8 bases; junction bases outside the gene matches: 1. Germline CDR1 and CDR2: MGHDK and SYGVNS.

The genes are TRBV5-6 and TRBJ2-2; tentatively, D is TRBD2 (6 bases). V lost 2 bases and J 0 bases, leaving 11 bases between the germline ends. The CDR3 spans 16 residues. Germline V CDR1 and CDR2: SGHDT, YYEEEE. The CDR3 reads CASSLLGGPNTGELFF. CDR3 bases: TGTGCCAGCAGCTTATTGGGGGGACCGAACACCGGGGAGCTGTTTTTT.

This clonotype showed up just a few times. V and J are TRBV6-1 and TRBJ1-1; perhaps TRBD1 as D (6 bases). The CDR3 has 14 amino acids. Germline V gene sequence: CDR1 MNHNS, CDR2 SASEGT. V lost 5 bases to trimming and J lost 5 bases, with 15 bases between them. DNA of the CDR3: TGTGCCAGCAGTCGAACCGACAGGTCTACTGAAGCTTTCTTT. Protein product: CASSRTDRSTEAFF.

This clonotype was picked up many times. The rearrangement joins TRBV6-5 to TRBJ1-3; tentatively, D is TRBD1 (5 bases). Trimming cost V 0 bases and J 10 bases, with 13 bases left between them. The CDR3 runs to 14 residues. Looked up from germline, CDR1 is MNHEY and CDR2 is SVGAGI. CDR3: CASSYSARARTIYF. In nucleotides, the CDR3 is TGTGCCAGCAGTTACTCGGCCAGGGCAAGGACCATATATTTT.

This clonotype was counted ten times or more. J is TRBJ1-1 and V is TRBV6-5, with TRBD1 matching 8 bases. There are 16 residues in the CDR3. CDR1 and CDR2 from the germline V gene are MNHEY and SVGAGI. The V and J ends lost 4 bases and 4 bases, in that order; junction bases with no gene match: 11. CDR3 nucleotide sequence: TGTGCCAGCAGTTCCCGGGAACAGGGGGTGGCCACTGAAGCTTTCTTT. It is translated as CASSSREQGVATEAFF.

This clonotype was detected many times. J is TRBJ2-7 and V is TRBV6-2 or TRBV6-3, with 10 bases that match TRBD1. Germline V gene data show CDR1 as MNHEY and CDR2 as SVGEGT. Unmatched junction bases numbered 18, after V lost 8 bases and J lost 2 bases. The CDR3 is made up of 18 amino acids. The CDR3 is CASRSYSLRQGAPYEQYF. CDR3 nucleotides: TGTGCCAGCCGCAGTTATTCCCTTAGACAGGGGGCCCCCTACGAGCAGTACTTC.

This clonotype showed up many times. The CDR3 reads CAWSAAGTNTGELFF. DNA of the CDR3: TGTGCCTGGAGTGCGGCGGGGACGAACACCGGGGAGCTGTTTTTT. The rearrangement links TRBV30 to TRBJ2-2; D possibly corresponds to TRBD2 (6 bases). Germline CDR1 is GTSNPN and CDR2 is SVGIG (reference sequence). V was shortened by 1 base and J by 0 bases, with 9 bases between the two germline ends. The CDR3 runs 15 residues.

With regard to this clonotype: A read error is possible here, since a much larger clone lies one base away. This rearrangement joins TRBV28 to TRBJ1-1, with no clear D. CDR3 length: 11 residues. Germline CDR1 is MDHEN and CDR2 is SYDVKM. The CDR3: CATNPNTEACF. CDR3 sequence (DNA): TGTGCCACCAACCCCAACACTGAAGCTTGCTTT.

There are a few counts of this clonotype. The chain uses TRBV20-1 and TRBJ1-1, with TRBD1 identical over 7 bases. Germline trimming cut 6 bases from V and 0 bases from J; bases unmatched to any gene: 7. CDR3 length: 14 amino acids. Germline lookup yields CDR1 DFQATT and CDR2 SNEGSKA (reference sequence). In DNA form, the CDR3 reads TGCAGTGCCACGGACAGGCCTATGAACACTGAAGCTTTCTTT. It codes for CSATDRPMNTEAFF.

This clonotype was detected many times. The gene calls are TRBV6-1 and TRBJ1-1; 8 positions agree with TRBD1. Germline CDR1 is MNHNS and CDR2 is SASEGT. V shed 4 bases and J 4 bases; nucleotides not matched to a gene: 8. CDR3 length equals 15 residues. CDR3 DNA: TGTGCCAGCAGTGCCCTTCAGGGGGCGAGCACTGAAGCTTTCTTT. It specifies CASSALQGASTEAFF.

This clonotype was detected ten times or more. V is TRBV6-1 and J is TRBJ1-2; no firm D call. Looked up from germline, CDR1 is MNHNS and CDR2 is SASEGT. V dropped 3 bases and J dropped 0 bases, with 8 bases sitting between them. The CDR3 covers 14 residues. Here the CDR3 DNA reads TGTGCCAGCAGTGAGGGCAGCACTAACTATGGCTACACCTTC. Its translation is CASSEGSTNYGYTF.

V gene TRBV6-1 combines with J gene TRBJ1-1; D perhaps matches TRBD1 (6 bases). Looked up from germline, CDR1 is MNHNS and CDR2 is SASEGT. Deletions cut 0 bases from V and 5 bases from J, with 19 bases between. CDR3 length: 17 residues. CDR3 DNA sequence: TGTGCCAGCAGTGAAGCTACCTTCTACAGGGAGGGAACTGAAGCTTTCTTT. Translated, it gives CASSEATFYREGTEAFF.

The chain has TRBV12-3 or TRBV12-4 and TRBJ1-1; 7 positions agree with TRBD1. The length of the CDR3 is 15 residues. Trimming cost V 3 bases and J 3 bases; bases outside gene matches: 7. DNA of the CDR3: TGTGCCAGCAGTTTGTGGGGAGGGGGCTACACTGAAGCTTTCTTT. The encoded protein is CASSLWGGGYTEAFF.

The table lists this clonotype with many counts. This chain links TRBV27 with TRBJ2-2; D remains unclear. There are 14 residues in the CDR3. The ends were cut back, 5 bases at V and 5 bases at J, with 12 bases in the middle. In germline, CDR1 is MNHEY, CDR2 SMNVEV (reference sequence). This CDR3 reads CASSNGEWTGELFF. CDR3 DNA: TGTGCCAGCAGTAACGGCGAGTGGACCGGGGAGCTGTTTTTT.

This clonotype occurred many times. The rearrangement joins TRBV6-2 or TRBV6-3 to TRBJ1-5, with unresolved D. This CDR3 has 13 amino acids. The V gene lost 5 bases and the J gene lost 4 bases, with 9 bases spanning the gap. Per the germline V gene, CDR1 is MNHEY and CDR2 is SVGEGT. CDR3 in DNA: TGTGCCAGCAGTCCCCCCTTAAATCAGCCCCAGCATTTT. Translating gives CASSPPLNQPQHF.

This clonotype was seen only a few times. This sequence joins TRBV5-1 and TRBJ2-5; D is unclear. The germline V and J ends were trimmed by 2 bases and 7 bases, with 12 bases remaining between them. Germline loops: CDR1 SGHRS, CDR2 YFSETQ. The CDR3 extends over 13 amino acids. CDR3 DNA: TGCGCCAGCAGCTTAGACCTGGTGGGGACCCAGTACTTC. This sequence encodes CASSLDLVGTQYF.

This clonotype appeared many times. J is TRBJ2-5 and V is TRBV11-2, with unresolved D. The CDR3 has 13 residues. The V end was cut by 6 bases, the J end by 2 bases, with 10 bases between. CDR1 is SGHAT, CDR2 FQNNGV, per germline. CDR3 amino acids: CASSPRKQETQYF. The CDR3 DNA follows: TGTGCCAGCAGTCCGAGAAAACAAGAGACCCAGTACTTC. The full variable domain, its missing parts supplied by reference TRBV11-2 and TRBJ2-5, is EAGVAQSPRYKIIEKRQSVAFWCNPISGHATLYWYQQILGQGPKLLIQFQNNGVVDDSQLPKDRFSAERLKGVDSTLKIQPAKLEDSAVYLCASSPRKQETQYFGPGTRLLVL.

Ten or more counts support this clonotype. This rearrangement joins TRBV6-1 to TRBJ1-1; D possibly corresponds to TRBD1 (5 bases). CDR1 and CDR2 (germline): MNHNS, SASEGT. V gave up 6 bases and J gave up 4 bases, with 21 bases separating them. The CDR3 is made up of 16 amino acids. CDR3 amino acids: CASRKEGPPEGTEAFF. The DNA of the CDR3 is TGTGCCAGCAGAAAGGAGGGACCACCCGAAGGCACTGAAGCTTTCTTT.

The chain links TRBV28 to TRBJ1-2; unclear D gene. The CDR3 is 13 amino acids. The V gene's germline CDR1 is MDHEN and CDR2 SYDVKM. Trimming stripped 6 bases from V and 0 bases from J, with 8 bases between. CDR3 nucleotides: TGTGCCAGCAGCCAGCAAACTAACTATGGCTACACCTTC. This codes for CASSQQTNYGYTF.